This TCR beta chain derives from a study of OX40 agonist ivuxolimab in advanced cancers. Study-wide results and limits: At doses 0.1 to 3.0 mg/kg, CD4+ and CD8+ clones expanded. CD8+ T cells were the subset that, on average, had more expanded clones than CD4+.

The CDR3 is 14 residues long. Per germline, CDR1 KGHSH and CDR2 LQKENI. Trimming removed 0 bases from V and 1 base from J, with 6 bases in between. On this clone itself: Its target is not known.

Libraries were prepared by immunoSEQ multiplex PCR; TCRdb keeps only in-frame clonotypes and omits some of them. Of some 100,000 clones in the sample, about 90% were seen once. Sequences were derived from CD4+ or CD8+ T cells sorted from blood, sampled in a trial of the OX40 agonist ivuxolimab. The rearrangement links TRBV18 to TRBJ1-1, with a weak D call TRBD1 (5 bases). This clonotype was sampled from an adult with an advanced solid tumor such as melanoma, head and neck, liver or kidney cancer. CDR3 coding DNA: TGTGCCAGCTCACCACCGCAGGGGAACACTGAAGCTTTCTTT. Encoded protein: CASSPPQGNTEAFF.